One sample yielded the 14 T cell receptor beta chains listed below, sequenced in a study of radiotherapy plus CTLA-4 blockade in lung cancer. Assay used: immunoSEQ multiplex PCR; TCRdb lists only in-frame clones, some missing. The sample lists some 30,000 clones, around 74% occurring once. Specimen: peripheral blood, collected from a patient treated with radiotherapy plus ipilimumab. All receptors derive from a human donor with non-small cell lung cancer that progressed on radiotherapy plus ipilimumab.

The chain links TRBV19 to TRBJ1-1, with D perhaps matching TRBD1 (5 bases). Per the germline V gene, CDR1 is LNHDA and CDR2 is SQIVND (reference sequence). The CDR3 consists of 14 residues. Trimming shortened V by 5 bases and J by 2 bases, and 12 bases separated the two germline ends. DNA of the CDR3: TGTGCCAGTAGTGCGGGACGGGTTAACACTGAAGCTTTCTTT. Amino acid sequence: CASSAGRVNTEAFF.

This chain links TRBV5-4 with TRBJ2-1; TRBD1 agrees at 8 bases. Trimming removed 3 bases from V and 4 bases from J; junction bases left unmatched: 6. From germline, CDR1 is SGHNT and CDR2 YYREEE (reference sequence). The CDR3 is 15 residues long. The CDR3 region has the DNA TGTGCCAGCAGCTCGAAGGACAGGGTGTACAATGAGCAGTTCTTC. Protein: CASSSKDRVYNEQFF. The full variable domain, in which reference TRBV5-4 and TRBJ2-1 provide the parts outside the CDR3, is ETGVTQSPTHLIKTRGQQVTLRCSSQSGHNTVSWYQQALGQGPQFIFQYYREEENGRGNFPPRFSGLQFPNYSSELNVNALELDDSALYLCASSSKDRVYNEQFFGPGTRLTVL.

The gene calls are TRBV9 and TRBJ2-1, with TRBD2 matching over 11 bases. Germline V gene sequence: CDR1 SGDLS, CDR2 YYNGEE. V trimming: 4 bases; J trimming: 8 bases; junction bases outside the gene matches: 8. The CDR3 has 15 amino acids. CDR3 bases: TGTGCCAGCAGCCCACTAGCGGGAGTAGTCTATGAGCAGTTCTTC. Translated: CASSPLAGVVYEQFF.

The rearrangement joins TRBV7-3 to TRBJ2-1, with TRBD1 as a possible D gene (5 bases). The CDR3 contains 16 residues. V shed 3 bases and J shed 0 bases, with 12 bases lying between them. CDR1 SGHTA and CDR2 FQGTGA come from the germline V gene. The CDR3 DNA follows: TGTGCCAGCAGCTTTGACAGCTACCGCTCCTACAATGAGCAGTTCTTC. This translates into CASSFDSYRSYNEQFF. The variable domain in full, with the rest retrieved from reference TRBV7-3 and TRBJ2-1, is GAGVSQTPSNKVTEKGKYVELRCDPISGHTALYWYRQSLGQGPEFLIYFQGTGAADDSGLPNDRFFAVRPEGSVSTLKIQRTERGDSAVYLCASSFDSYRSYNEQFFGPGTRLTVL.

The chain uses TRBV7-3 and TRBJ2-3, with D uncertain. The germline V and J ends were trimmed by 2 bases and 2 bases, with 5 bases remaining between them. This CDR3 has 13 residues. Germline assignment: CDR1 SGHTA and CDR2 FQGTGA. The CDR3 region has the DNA TGTGCCAGCAGCTTAGGGTACACAGATACGCAGTATTTT. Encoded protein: CASSLGYTDTQYF.

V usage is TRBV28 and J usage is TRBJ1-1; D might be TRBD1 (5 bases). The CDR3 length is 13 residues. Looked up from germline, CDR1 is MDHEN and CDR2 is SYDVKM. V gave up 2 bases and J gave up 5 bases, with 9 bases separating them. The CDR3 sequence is CASSLGRATEAFF. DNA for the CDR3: TGTGCCAGCAGTTTAGGCAGGGCAACTGAAGCTTTCTTT.

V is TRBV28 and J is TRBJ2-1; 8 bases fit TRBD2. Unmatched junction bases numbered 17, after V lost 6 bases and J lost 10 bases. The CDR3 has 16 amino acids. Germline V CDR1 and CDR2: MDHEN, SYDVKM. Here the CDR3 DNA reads TGTGCCAGCAGGACCAGCGGGAGTTCACTCGGGAACGAGCAGTTCTTC. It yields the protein CASRTSGSSLGNEQFF.

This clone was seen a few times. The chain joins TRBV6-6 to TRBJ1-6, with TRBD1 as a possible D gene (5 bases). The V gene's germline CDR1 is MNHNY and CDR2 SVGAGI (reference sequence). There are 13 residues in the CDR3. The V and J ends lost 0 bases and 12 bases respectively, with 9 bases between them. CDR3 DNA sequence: TGTGCCAGCAGTTACTCGGGGACTCTACCCCTCCACTTT. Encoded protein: CASSYSGTLPLHF.

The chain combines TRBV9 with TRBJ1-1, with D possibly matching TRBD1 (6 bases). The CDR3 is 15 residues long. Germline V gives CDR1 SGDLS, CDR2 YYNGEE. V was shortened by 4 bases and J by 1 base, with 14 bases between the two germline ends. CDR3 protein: CASSPGTRANTEAFF. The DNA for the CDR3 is TGTGCCAGCAGCCCCGGGACAAGGGCGAACACTGAAGCTTTCTTT.

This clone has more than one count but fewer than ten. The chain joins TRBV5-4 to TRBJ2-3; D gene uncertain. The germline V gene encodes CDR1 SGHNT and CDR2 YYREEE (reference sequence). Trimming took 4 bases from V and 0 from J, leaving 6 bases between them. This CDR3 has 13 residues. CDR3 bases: TGTGCCAGCAGCCGCCCTAGCACAGATACGCAGTATTTT. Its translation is CASSRPSTDTQYF.

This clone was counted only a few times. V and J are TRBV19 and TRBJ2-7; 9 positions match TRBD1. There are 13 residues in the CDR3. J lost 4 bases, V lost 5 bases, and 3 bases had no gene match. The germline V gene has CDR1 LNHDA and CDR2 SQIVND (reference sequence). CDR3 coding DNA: TGTGCCAGTAGTGGGGACAGGGCTTACGAGCAGTACTTC. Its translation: CASSGDRAYEQYF.

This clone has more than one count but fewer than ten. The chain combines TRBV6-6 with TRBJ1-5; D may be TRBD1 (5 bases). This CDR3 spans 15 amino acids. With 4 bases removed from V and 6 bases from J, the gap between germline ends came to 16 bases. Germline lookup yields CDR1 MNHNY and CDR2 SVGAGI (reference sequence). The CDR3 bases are TGTGCCAGCAGTTTAAAGGAGGGGAGCGGTCAGCCCCAGCATTTT. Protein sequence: CASSLKEGSGQPQHF.

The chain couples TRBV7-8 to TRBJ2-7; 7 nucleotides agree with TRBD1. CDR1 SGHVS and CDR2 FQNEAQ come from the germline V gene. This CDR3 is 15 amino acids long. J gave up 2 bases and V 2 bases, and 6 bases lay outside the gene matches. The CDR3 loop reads CASSLRTGITYEQYF. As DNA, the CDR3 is TGTGCCAGCAGCTTAAGGACAGGTATCACCTACGAGCAGTACTTC.

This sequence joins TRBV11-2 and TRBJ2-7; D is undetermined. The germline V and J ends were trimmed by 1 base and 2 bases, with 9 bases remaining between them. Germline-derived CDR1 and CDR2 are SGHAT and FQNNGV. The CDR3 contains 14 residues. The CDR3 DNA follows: TGTGCCAGCAGCTTAGGGCGGATGCCCTACGAGCAGTACTTC. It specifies CASSLGRMPYEQYF.